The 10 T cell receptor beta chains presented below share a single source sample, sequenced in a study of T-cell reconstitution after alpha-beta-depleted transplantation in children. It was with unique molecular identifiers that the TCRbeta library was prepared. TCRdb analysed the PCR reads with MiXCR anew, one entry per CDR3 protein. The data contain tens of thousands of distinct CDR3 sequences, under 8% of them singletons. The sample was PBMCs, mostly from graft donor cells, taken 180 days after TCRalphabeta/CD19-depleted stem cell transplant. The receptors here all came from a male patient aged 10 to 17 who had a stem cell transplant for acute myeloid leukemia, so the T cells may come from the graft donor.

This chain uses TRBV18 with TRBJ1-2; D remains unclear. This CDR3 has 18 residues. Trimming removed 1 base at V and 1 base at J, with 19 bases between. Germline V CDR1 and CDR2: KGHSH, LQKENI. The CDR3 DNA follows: TGTGCCAGCTCACCACAGGTCCTCTGGCGTGGGTTTAACTATGGCTACACCTTC. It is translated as CASSPQVLWRGFNYGYTF.

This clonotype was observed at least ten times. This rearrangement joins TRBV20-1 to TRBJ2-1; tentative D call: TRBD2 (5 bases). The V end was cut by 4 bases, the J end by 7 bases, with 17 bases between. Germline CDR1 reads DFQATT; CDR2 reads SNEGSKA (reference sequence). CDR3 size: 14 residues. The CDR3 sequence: CSAISAGERNEQFF. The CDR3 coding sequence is TGCAGTGCTATATCGGCGGGCGAGCGGAATGAGCAGTTCTTC.

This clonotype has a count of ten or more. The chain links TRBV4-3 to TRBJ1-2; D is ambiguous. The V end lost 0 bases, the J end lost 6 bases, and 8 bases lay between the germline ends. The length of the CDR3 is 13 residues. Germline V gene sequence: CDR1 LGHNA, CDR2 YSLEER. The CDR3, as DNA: TGCGCCAGCAGCCAAGATAGGGTGGATGGCTACACCTTC. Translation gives CASSQDRVDGYTF.

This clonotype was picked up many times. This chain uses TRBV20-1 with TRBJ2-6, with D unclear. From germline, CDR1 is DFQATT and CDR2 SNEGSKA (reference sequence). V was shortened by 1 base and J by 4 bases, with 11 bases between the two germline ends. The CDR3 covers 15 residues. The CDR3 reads CSARAHDLGANVLTF. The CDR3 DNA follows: TGCAGTGCTAGAGCTCACGACCTCGGGGCCAACGTCCTGACTTTC.

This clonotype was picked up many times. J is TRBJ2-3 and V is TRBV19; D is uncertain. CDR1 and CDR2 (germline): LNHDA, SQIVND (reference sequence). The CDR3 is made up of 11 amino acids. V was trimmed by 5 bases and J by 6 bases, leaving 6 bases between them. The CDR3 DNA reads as TGTGCCAGTAGTCGGCTCGATACGCAGTATTTT. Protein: CASSRLDTQYF.

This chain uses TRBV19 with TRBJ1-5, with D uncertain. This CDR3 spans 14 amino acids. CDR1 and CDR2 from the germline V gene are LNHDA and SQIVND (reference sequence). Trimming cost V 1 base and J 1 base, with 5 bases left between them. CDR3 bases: TGTGCCAGTAGTATAGGAGGGAGCAATCAGCCCCAGCATTTT. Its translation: CASSIGGSNQPQHF.

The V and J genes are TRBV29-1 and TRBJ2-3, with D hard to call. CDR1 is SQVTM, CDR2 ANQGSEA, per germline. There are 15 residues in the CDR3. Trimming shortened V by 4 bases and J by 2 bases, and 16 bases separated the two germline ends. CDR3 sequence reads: CSVGTGWKSTDTQYF. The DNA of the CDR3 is TGCAGCGTTGGGACCGGGTGGAAATCCACAGATACGCAGTATTTT.

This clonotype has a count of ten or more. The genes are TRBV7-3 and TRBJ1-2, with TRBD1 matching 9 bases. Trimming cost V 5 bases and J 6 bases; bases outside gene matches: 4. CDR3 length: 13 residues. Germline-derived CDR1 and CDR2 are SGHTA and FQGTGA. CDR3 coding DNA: TGTGCCAGCAGCCTCCGACAGGGGGATGGCTACACCTTC. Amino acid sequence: CASSLRQGDGYTF.

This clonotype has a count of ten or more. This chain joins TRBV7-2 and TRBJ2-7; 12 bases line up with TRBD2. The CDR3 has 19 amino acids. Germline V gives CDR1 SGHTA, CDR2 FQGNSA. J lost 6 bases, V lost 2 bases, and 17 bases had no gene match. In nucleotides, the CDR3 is TGTGCCAGCAGCTTAAGAGGGGGGTTGACTAGCGGGAGTCAAGTCGAGCAGTACTTC. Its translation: CASSLRGGLTSGSQVEQYF.

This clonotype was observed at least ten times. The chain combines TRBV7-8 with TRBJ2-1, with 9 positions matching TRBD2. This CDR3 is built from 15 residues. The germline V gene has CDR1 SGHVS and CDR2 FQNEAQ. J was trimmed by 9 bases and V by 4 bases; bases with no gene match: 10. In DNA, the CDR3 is TGTGCCAGCAGCTCCCAAGCGGGAGGATTCGCTGAGCAGTTCTTC. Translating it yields CASSSQAGGFAEQFF.